This record covers a single TCR beta chain. Its specific antigen is unknown. The input lacks base qualities; no much larger clone sits a single base away. TCRbeta CDR3 regions were amplified from genomic DNA by means of the immunoSEQ Assay, a bias-controlled multiplex PCR. As for how the authors treated the data: Within the assay, amplification of reference gene primers was used to estimate how many nucleated cells each sample contained. To quantify the absolute abundance of each unique TCRbeta CDR3 rearrangement, sequence reads were collapsed and filtered. For each sample, productive Simpson clonality was calculated by taking the square root of Simpson's diversity index across productive rearrangements. TCRdb took over this immuneACCESS table, retaining in-frame rearrangements with V and J assigned. Such tables are incomplete; in checked studies, under half of the missing clones stem from an unresolved V gene, and the remainder is unexplained. The DNA was the basis for D and trimming; V, J and clone size are from that table. The sample data list just over 150,000 clones, and roughly nine tenths of these were observed just once. The ten biggest clones cover more than 14% of the sample.

The entry originates in a study of blood T cell repertoires in COVID-19 (dated by TCRdb to about 2020). About the investigation overall: Samples covering the acute and convalescent phases of COVID-19 were provided by collaborators in the United States, Italy and Spain. Where available, HLA class I and class II types were taken from metadata supplied by the sample provider and were not determined by assay-based typing. Samples were obtained from the ongoing ImmuneRACE study (first 160 participants) and from roughly 1,300 subjects provided by 6 global collaborators. Subjects who had been exposed to COVID-19, were actively infected with it, or had recovered from it provided the deeply sampled blood TCRbeta repertoires that made up the dataset. The prospective study material was composed of cDNA or gDNA derived from T cells, B-cell-depleted T cells, or PBMCs. Nearly every sample came with metadata listing a de-identified subject ID, COVID-19 status, age in years and sex. The repertoires were released in a freely available public database meant as a resource for research on the immune response to SARS-CoV-2.

CDR1 and CDR2 (KGHSH, LQKENI) derive from the germline V gene. Counted from cysteine to phenylalanine, this CDR3 has 11 amino acids. The CDR3 DNA has 33 bases and is translated from base 1. V is shortened by 6 bases, J by 8 bases, and the region joining them spans 10 bases. The collaborating institutions used their own protocols to collect whole blood in K2EDTA tubes. Collaborator samples were shipped for TCRbeta analysis as frozen whole blood, isolated PBMCs, or DNA extracted from either sample type. General conclusions and limits of the study: The quantity of clinical and demographic metadata differed by source and by participant and was supplied without curation.

This receptor was taken from a woman in her thirties or forties with acute or convalescent COVID-19. In this chain, TRBV18 is recombined with TRBJ1-2; matching of 6 bases hints at TRBD1 as the D gene. Sequenced material: peripheral blood. For the CDR3, the sequence is CASSAGEGYTF. Here is the DNA: TGTGCCAGCTCCGCAGGGGAGGGCTACACCTTC.